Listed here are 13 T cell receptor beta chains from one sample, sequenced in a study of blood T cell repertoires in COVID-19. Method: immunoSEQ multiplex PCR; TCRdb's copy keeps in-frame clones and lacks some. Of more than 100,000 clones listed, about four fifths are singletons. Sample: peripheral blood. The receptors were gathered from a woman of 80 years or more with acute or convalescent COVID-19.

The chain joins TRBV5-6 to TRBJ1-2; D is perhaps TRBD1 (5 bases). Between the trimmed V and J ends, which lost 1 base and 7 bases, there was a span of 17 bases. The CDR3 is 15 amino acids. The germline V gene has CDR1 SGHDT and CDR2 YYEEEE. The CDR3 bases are TGTGCCAGCAGCTTGCGCGGGGGGTCCCGGGGTGGCTACACCTTC. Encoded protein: CASSLRGGSRGGYTF.

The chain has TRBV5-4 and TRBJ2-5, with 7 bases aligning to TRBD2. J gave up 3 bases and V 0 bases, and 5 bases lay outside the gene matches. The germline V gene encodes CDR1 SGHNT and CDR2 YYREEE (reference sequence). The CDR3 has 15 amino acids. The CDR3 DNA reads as TGTGCCAGCAGCTTGGGTTCCAGCGGGGAAGAGACCCAGTACTTC. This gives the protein CASSLGSSGEETQYF.

The DNA for the CDR3 is TGCAGCGTTGAAAGTTGGAGAAACAGGGGGTCACCCCTCCACTTT. Translating gives CSVESWRNRGSPLHF. J is TRBJ1-6 and V is TRBV29-1, with 8 bases lining up with TRBD1. Germline CDR1 is SQVTM and CDR2 is ANQGSEA. J was trimmed by 10 bases and V by 2 bases; bases with no gene match: 10. This CDR3 spans 15 amino acids.

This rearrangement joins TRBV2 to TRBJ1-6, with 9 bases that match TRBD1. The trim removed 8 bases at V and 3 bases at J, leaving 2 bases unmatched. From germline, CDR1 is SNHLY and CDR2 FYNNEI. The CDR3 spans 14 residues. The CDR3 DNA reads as TGTGCCAGCCAGACAGGGGGCTATAATTCACCCCTCCACTTT. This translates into CASQTGGYNSPLHF. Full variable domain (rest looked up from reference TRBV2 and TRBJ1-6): EPEVTQTPSHQVTQMGQEVILRCVPISNHLYFYWYRQILGQKVEFLVSFYNNEISEKSEIFDDQFSVERPDGSNFTLKIRSTKLEDSAMYFCASQTGGYNSPLHFGNGTRLTVT.

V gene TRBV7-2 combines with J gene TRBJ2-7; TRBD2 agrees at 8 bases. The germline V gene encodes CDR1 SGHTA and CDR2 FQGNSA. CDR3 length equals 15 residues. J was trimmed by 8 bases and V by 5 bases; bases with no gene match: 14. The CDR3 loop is CASSTLGAGVIQQYF. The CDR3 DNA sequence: TGTGCCAGCAGCACGCTGGGAGCGGGAGTAATTCAGCAGTACTTC.

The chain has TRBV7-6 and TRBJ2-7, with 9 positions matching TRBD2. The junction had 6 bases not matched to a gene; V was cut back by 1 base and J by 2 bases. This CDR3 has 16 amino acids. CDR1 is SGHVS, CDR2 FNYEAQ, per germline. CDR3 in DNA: TGTGCCAGCAGCTTAGGGTTGTCTAGCGGGGCCTACGAGCAGTACTTC. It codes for CASSLGLSSGAYEQYF.

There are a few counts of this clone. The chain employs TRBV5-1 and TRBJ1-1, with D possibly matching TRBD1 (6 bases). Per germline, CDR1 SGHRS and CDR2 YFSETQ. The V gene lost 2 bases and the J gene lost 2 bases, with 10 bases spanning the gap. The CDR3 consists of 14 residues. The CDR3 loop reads CASSLGGFNTEAFF. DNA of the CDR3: TGCGCCAGCAGCTTAGGGGGATTCAACACTGAAGCTTTCTTT.

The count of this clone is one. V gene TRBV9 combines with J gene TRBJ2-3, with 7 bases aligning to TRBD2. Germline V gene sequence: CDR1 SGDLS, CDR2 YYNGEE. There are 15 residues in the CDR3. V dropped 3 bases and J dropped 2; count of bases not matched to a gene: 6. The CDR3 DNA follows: TGTGCCAGCAGCGCCTCAGCGGGGAACACAGATACGCAGTATTTT. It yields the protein CASSASAGNTDTQYF. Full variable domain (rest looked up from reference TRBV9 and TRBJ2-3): DSGVTQTPKHLITATGQRVTLRCSPRSGDLSVYWYQQSLDQGLQFLIQYYNGEERAKGNILERFSAQQFPDLHSELNLSSLELGDSALYFCASSASAGNTDTQYFGPGTRLTVL.

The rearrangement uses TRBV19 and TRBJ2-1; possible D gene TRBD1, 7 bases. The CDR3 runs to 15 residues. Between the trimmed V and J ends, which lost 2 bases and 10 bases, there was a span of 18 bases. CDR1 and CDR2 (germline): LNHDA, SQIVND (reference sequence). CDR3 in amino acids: CASSISGRGEGEQFF. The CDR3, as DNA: TGTGCCAGTAGTATAAGTGGCAGGGGGGAAGGGGAGCAGTTCTTC.

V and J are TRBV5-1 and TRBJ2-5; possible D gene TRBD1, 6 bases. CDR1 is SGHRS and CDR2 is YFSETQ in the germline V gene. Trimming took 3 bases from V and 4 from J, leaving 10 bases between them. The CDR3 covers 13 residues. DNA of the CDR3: TGCGCCAGCAGCTACCAGGGGATAGAGACCCAGTACTTC. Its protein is CASSYQGIETQYF.

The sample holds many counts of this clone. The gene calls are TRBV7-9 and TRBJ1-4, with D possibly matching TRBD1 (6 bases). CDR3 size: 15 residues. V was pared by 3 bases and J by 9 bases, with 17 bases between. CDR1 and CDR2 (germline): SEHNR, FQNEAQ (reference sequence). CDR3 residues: CASSFARGDAKKLFF. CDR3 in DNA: TGTGCCAGCAGCTTTGCCAGGGGAGATGCGAAAAAACTGTTTTTT.

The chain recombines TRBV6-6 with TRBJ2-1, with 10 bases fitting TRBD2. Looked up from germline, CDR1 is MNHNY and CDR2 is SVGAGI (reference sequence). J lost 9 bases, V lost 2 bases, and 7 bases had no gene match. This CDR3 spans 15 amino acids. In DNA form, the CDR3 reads TGTGCCAGCAGTTACAGGCTAGCGGGAGAGGGTGAGCAGTTCTTC. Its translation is CASSYRLAGEGEQFF.

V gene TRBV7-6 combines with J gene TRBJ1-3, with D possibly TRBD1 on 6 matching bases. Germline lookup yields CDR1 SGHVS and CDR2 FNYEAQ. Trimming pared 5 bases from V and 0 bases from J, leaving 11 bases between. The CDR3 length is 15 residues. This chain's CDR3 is CASSTGIISGNTIYF. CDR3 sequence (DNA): TGTGCCAGCAGCACAGGGATTATCTCTGGAAACACCATATATTTT.